Listed below are T cell receptor beta chains from one sample, sequenced in a study of T cells in Graves' hyperthyroidism and ophthalmopathy. TCRdb passed the multiplex PCR reads through MiXCR, listing each CDR3 protein once. The table lists 500,000 to 550,000 distinct CDR3 sequences, less than 20% of them singletons. The sequenced sample was blood. Receptors were obtained from a man aged 40-55 years with Graves' ophthalmopathy. The CDR3 runs from the conserved cysteine through the conserved F or W. Fields, in order: CDR3 DNA, CDR3 protein, CDR3 length, V gene, clone size, J gene, D gene. A D gene is named only where the DNA matches it firmly. Expanded clones are given a class, and other clones once, few, many or no size at all.

TGCGCCAGCAGCTTAGAGGGAAACGGGGACACTGAAGCTTTCTTT,CASSLEGNGDTEAFF,15,TRBV5-1,many,TRBJ1-1,NA
TGTGCCAGCCACGGGGTCAGCTATGGCTACACCTTC,CASHGVSYGYTF,12,TRBV19,NA,TRBJ1-2,NA
TGTGCCAGCAGTTTAAGGGCGGGGGGAGAGACCCAGTACTTC,CASSLRAGGETQYF,14,TRBV27,many,TRBJ2-5,TRBD2
TGTGCCAGCAGTTTAGACCGGGACAGGGGGGTTCGGCCCCAGCATTTT,CASSLDRDRGVRPQHF,16,TRBV28,few,TRBJ1-5,TRBD1
TGTGCCAGCAGACGGTCATCAGGGAGCACTGAAGCTTTCTTT,CASRRSSGSTEAFF,14,TRBV6-1,few,TRBJ1-1,NA
TGTGCCAGCAGCGGCACAAAGGTTCATGAAAAACTGTTTTTT,CASSGTKVHEKLFF,14,TRBV7-2,NA,TRBJ1-4,NA
TGTGCCAGCAGTGAGACAGGGGAACGGAACACTGAAGCTTCCTTT,CASSETGERNTEASF,15,TRBV6-1,NA,TRBJ1-1,TRBD1
TGCAGCGTTGAAGATCCGTGGCGGAACACTGAAGCTTTCTTT,CSVEDPWRNTEAFF,14,TRBV29-1,few,TRBJ1-1,NA
TGCAGTGCTAGCGGTTCAGGGTTAGACTACAATGAGCAGTTCTTC,CSASGSGLDYNEQFF,15,TRBV20-1,many,TRBJ2-1,NA
TGTGCCAGCAGCGGGGGGCCTAGCGGTAGCACAGATACGCAGTATTTT,CASSGGPSGSTDTQYF,16,TRBV5-6,NA,TRBJ2-3,NA
TGTGCCAGCAGCTTGGGCAGGCCTAATGAAAAACTGTTTTTT,CASSLGRPNEKLFF,14,TRBV11-2,NA,TRBJ1-4,NA
TGCAGTGCCCTTGGACAGGGGGGTCAGAACACTGAAGCTTTCTTT,CSALGQGGQNTEAFF,15,TRBV20-1,NA,TRBJ1-1,TRBD1
TGCGCCAGCAGCTTGAACGGCGGCTATGGCTACACCTTC,CASSLNGGYGYTF,13,TRBV5-1,many,TRBJ1-2,NA
TGCAGTGCTCCCCTCCTTGCATCCTACGAGCAGTACTTC,CSAPLLASYEQYF,13,TRBV20-1,NA,TRBJ2-7,NA
TGTGCCAGCAGCTGGGACGGTAATAGCAATCAGCCCCAGCATTTT,CASSWDGNSNQPQHF,15,TRBV5-8,NA,TRBJ1-5,NA
TGCAGCGTGGGGGACAGGGTTGGGGCCAACGTCCTGACTTTC,CSVGDRVGANVLTF,14,TRBV29-1,NA,TRBJ2-6,TRBD1
TGTGCCAGCAGCCCCGGGGGGGGCACCACAGATACGCAGTATTTT,CASSPGGGTTDTQYF,15,TRBV9,few,TRBJ2-3,TRBD2
TGTGCCTGGAGCCCGAGGGCCATGGGCACTGAAGCTTTCTTT,CAWSPRAMGTEAFF,14,TRBV30,few,TRBJ1-1,NA
TGTGCCAGCAGCCACGACGGGGGCCGCTCCTACACTGAAGCTTTCTTT,CASSHDGGRSYTEAFF,16,TRBV3-1,many,TRBJ1-1,NA
TGTGCCAGCAGCTTATCGGGACCCTCCAATGAGCAGTTCTTC,CASSLSGPSNEQFF,14,TRBV7-3,many,TRBJ2-1,NA
TGTGCCTCAAACCGGAGGGAACTGAATCAGCCCCAGCATTTT,CASNRRELNQPQHF,14,TRBV19,NA,TRBJ1-5,NA
TGTGCCAGCTCACCACTTAGCAGGGGTTTGGCTTTCTTT,CASSPLSRGLAFF,13,TRBV18,NA,TRBJ1-1,NA
TGTGCCAGCAGCCAAACCCCAGGACAGGGGGCATATGGCTACACCTTC,CASSQTPGQGAYGYTF,16,TRBV16,NA,TRBJ1-2,TRBD1
TGCAGTGCTTGGGCGGCCCGAGGAACTGAAGCTTTCTTT,CSAWAARGTEAFF,13,TRBV20-1,many,TRBJ1-1,NA
TGTGCCAGCAGCCGGCGTTGGGGGGCGACGACTGAAGCTTTCTTT,CASSRRWGATTEAFF,15,TRBV28,many,TRBJ1-1,NA
TGCAGTGCTACTAGCGCCTTGAACACCGGGGAGCTGTTTTTT,CSATSALNTGELFF,14,TRBV20-1,NA,TRBJ2-2,NA
TGCGCCAGCAGCTTTTGGAAGAATGGGTACACAGATACGCAGTATTTT,CASSFWKNGYTDTQYF,16,TRBV5-1,NA,TRBJ2-3,NA
TGTGCCAGCAGCTTATTCGGGAACACTGAAGCTTTCTTT,CASSLFGNTEAFF,13,TRBV7-9,many,TRBJ1-1,NA
TGTGCCAGCAGCCTTGGGGCCAGTATGTCTGAAAAACTGTTTTTT,CASSLGASMSEKLFF,15,TRBV11-2,NA,TRBJ1-4,NA
TGTGCCAGCAGTGAAGGGGAAGGGGCTTGGGCCGAAGCTTTCTTT,CASSEGEGAWAEAFF,15,TRBV6-1,NA,TRBJ1-1,NA
TGCAGCGTTGATTCTATGGGTCGTGAGCAGTTCTTC,CSVDSMGREQFF,12,TRBV29-1,few,TRBJ2-1,NA
TGCGCCAGCAGCCAATTGGACTTGATTTCCTACAATGAGCAGTTCTTC,CASSQLDLISYNEQFF,16,TRBV4-1,many,TRBJ2-1,NA
TGTGCCAGCAGCTTCGGACAGGCCCAAGAGACCCAGTACTTC,CASSFGQAQETQYF,14,TRBV7-6,NA,TRBJ2-5,TRBD1
TGCGCCAGCAAAGGGACCGGCACCGGGGAGCTGTTTTTT,CASKGTGTGELFF,13,TRBV4-1,few,TRBJ2-2,NA
TGTGCCAGCAGTGAACTCCTGTCGACCGGGACACGAGTCTACGAGCAGTACTTC,CASSELLSTGTRVYEQYF,18,TRBV6-1,many,TRBJ2-7,NA
TGTGCTAGTGGTTTTTTCTTATTACCGACCGTGCCCACCACCGGGGAGCTGTTTTTT,CASGFFLLPTVPTTGELFF,19,TRBV12-5,NA,TRBJ2-2,NA
TGTGCCAGCAGTTACAGGTACCAAGAGACCCAGTACTTC,CASSYRYQETQYF,13,TRBV6-6,few,TRBJ2-5,NA
TGTGCCAGCCTACGAACAGGGCAGGATCAGCCCCAGCATTTT,CASLRTGQDQPQHF,14,TRBV12-3/TRBV12-4,many,TRBJ1-5,NA
TGTGCCTGGGCCACCCCTACCCCATTGAACACCGGGGAGCTGTTTTTT,CAWATPTPLNTGELFF,16,TRBV30,NA,TRBJ2-2,NA
TGCAGTGCTAGCGCCGGTCTGGGGGCAGGCTATAACTATGGCTACACCTTC,CSASAGLGAGYNYGYTF,17,TRBV20-1,many,TRBJ1-2,NA
TGTGCCAGCAGCCAAGGGGTAGCGGACTCCTACGAGCAGTACTTC,CASSQGVADSYEQYF,15,TRBV7-9,few,TRBJ2-7,NA
TGTGCCAGCAGTTTATCTTCGAATTGGGCTATTTATGAGCAGTTCTTC,CASSLSSNWAIYEQFF,16,TRBV27,many,TRBJ2-1,NA
TGTGCCACCCATTACTATGGCCACACCTTC,CATHYYGHTF,10,TRBV19,NA,TRBJ1-2,NA
TGTGCCAGCAGCGACGACAGGCGGGTAGGCTACACCTTC,CASSDDRRVGYTF,13,TRBV11-2,NA,TRBJ1-2,NA
TGTGCCAGCAGCCCTCTCAGGGGGTATGCCGGGGAGCTGTTTTTT,CASSPLRGYAGELFF,15,TRBV27,few,TRBJ2-2,TRBD1
TGTGCCAGCAGTCCTAGTACGGGCTCCTACAATGAGCAGTTCTTC,CASSPSTGSYNEQFF,15,TRBV7-9,few,TRBJ2-1,NA
TGTGCCAGCAAAGGCGGCAGGTCGACCGGGGAGCTGTTTTTT,CASKGGRSTGELFF,14,TRBV6-1,NA,TRBJ2-2,NA
TGTGCCTGGGCGGTGAATGGCGGGCTTGAAGCTTTCTTT,CAWAVNGGLEAFF,13,TRBV30,many,TRBJ1-1,NA
TGCAGTGCTAGCGCGGGAGGGGGAGACGAGCAGTACTTC,CSASAGGGDEQYF,13,TRBV20-1,NA,TRBJ2-7,TRBD2
TGCAGTGCTAGTAGGGCGGTTCGCGGGGTCTACGAGCAGTACTTC,CSASRAVRGVYEQYF,15,TRBV20-1,NA,TRBJ2-7,NA
TGTGCCAGCAGACAGACCCAGGGTGCGAACACTGAAGCTTTCTTT,CASRQTQGANTEAFF,15,TRBV27,many,TRBJ1-1,NA
TGCGCCAGCAGCTTGGGAGCTTCAAGAACCACAGATACGCAGTATTTT,CASSLGASRTTDTQYF,16,TRBV5-1,many,TRBJ2-3,NA
TGCAGTGCTCTTTCCCCGGGACAGGGGTACCACGAGCAGTACTTC,CSALSPGQGYHEQYF,15,TRBV20-1,NA,TRBJ2-7,TRBD1
TGTGCCAGCAGTTTACCGCCGGGCGGCGAGCAGTACTTC,CASSLPPGGEQYF,13,TRBV12-3/TRBV12-4,few,TRBJ2-7,NA
TGCGCCAGCAGCCAAAATAATGCCCTCGATGAGCAGTTCTTC,CASSQNNALDEQFF,14,TRBV4-1,few,TRBJ2-1,NA
TGTGCCAGCAGTTACGGCCTCGGCGCGGACTGGGGCACAGATACGCAGTATTTT,CASSYGLGADWGTDTQYF,18,TRBV6-5,NA,TRBJ2-3,NA
TGTGCCAGCAGTCATATTAGGGACGAGGGACAGAAAAACATTCAGTACTTC,CASSHIRDEGQKNIQYF,17,TRBV7-9,NA,TRBJ2-4,TRBD1
TGCGCCAGCAGCCAAGAAGCCAGTTCTTATGGCTACACCTTC,CASSQEASSYGYTF,14,TRBV4-3,NA,TRBJ1-2,NA